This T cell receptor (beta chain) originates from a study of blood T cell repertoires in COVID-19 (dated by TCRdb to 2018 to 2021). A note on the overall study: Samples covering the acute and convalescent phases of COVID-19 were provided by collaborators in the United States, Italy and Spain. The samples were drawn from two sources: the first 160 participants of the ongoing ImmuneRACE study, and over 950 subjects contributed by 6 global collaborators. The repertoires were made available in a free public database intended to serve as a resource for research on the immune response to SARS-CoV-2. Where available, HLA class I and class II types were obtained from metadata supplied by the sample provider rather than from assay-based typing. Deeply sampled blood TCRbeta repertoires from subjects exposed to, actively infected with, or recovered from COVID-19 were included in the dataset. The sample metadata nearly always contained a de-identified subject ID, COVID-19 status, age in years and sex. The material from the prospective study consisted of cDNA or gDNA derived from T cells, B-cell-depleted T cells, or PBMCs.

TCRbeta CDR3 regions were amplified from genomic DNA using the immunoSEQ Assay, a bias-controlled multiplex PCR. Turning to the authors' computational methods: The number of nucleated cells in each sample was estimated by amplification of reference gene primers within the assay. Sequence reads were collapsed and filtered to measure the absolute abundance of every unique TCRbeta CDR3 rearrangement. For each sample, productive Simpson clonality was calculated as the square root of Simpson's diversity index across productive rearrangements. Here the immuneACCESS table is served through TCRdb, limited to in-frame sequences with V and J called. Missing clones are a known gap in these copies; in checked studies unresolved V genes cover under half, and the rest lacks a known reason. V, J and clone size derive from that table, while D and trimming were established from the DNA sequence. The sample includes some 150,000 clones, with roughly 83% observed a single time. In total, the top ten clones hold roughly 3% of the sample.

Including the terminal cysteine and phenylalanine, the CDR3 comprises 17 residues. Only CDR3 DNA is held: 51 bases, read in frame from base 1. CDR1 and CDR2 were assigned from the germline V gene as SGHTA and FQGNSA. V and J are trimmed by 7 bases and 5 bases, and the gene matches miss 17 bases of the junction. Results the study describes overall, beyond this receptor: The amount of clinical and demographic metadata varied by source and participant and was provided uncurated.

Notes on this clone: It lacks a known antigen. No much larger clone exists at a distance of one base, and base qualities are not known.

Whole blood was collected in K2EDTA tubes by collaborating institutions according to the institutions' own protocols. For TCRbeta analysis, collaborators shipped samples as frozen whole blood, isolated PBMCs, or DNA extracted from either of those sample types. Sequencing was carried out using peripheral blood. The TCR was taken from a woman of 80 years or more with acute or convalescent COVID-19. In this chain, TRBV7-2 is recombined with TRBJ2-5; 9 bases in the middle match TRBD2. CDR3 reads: CASTLGASGEYGETQYF. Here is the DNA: TGTGCCAGCACCCTAGGGGCTAGCGGGGAATACGGGGAGACCCAGTACTTC.